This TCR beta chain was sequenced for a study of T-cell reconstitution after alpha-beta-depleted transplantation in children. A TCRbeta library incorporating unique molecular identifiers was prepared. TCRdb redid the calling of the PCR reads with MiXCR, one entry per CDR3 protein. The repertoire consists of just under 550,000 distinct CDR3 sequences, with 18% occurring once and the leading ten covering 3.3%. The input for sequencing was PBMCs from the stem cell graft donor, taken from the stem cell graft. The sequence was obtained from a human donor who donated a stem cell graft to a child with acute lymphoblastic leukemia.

Written as DNA, the CDR3 is TGTGCCAGCAGCTTAGAGGCCGGTAACATGAACACTGAAGCTTTCTTT. Amino acid sequence: CASSLEAGNMNTEAFF. The chain carries TRBV7-9 and TRBJ1-1; D not certain. Trimming left V 1 base short and J 0 bases short, with 12 bases between. This CDR3 has 16 residues. Germline CDR1 and CDR2: SEHNR and FQNEAQ (reference sequence).